This T cell receptor (beta chain) is drawn from a study of graft-versus-host responses after intestinal transplantation. In the study overall: Multivisceral, liver-intestinal, or isolated intestinal grafts went to recipients. Every one of the recipients received anti-thymocyte globulin induction and afterwards took tacrolimus and steroids for around 3 years. Whole-study results and caveats: Allografts of patients with graft-donor T cell macrochimerism showed high graft-versus-host to host-versus-graft clone ratios. Marrow from the recipient contained GvH clones, some of which had appeared first in ileum or blood.

TCRdb's table, derived via immunoSEQ multiplex PCR, lists solely in-frame clones and lacks some. The data show 70,000 to 95,000 clones, just under 95% seen once. This clone showed up just once. What it binds is not known. The specimen was unstimulated CD8+ T cells sorted from spleen or lymph node cells, collected before transplant. This receptor was identified in a human donor who was the organ donor for an intestinal transplant.

The CDR3 protein is CASSAGRLYGYTF. CDR3 bases: TGTGCCAGCAGCGCAGGGCGACTCTATGGCTACACCTTC. The genes are TRBV6-5 and TRBJ1-2; a possible D gene is TRBD1 (5 bases). Trimming cost V 6 bases and J 4 bases, with 12 bases left between them. Per the germline V gene, CDR1 is MNHEY and CDR2 is SVGAGI. This CDR3 has 13 residues.